This T cell receptor beta chain originates from a study of T-cell reconstitution after alpha-beta-depleted transplantation in children. General study points: From newly produced T cells came most of the T-cell counts and diversity one year after transplant. There were reportedly several hundred expanded graft clones from which alpha-beta T cells came about two months after transplant.

Preparation of the TCRbeta library involved a method that used unique molecular identifiers. TCRdb analysed the PCR reads with MiXCR anew, one entry per CDR3 protein. The table records around 490,000 distinct CDR3 sequences, roughly 10% of them present only once. With 6 bases removed from V and 7 bases from J, the gap between germline ends came to 9 bases. The length of the CDR3 is 12 residues. CDR1 is KGHDR and CDR2 is SFDVKD in the germline V gene. In the case of this clonotype: What it binds is unknown.

Source: PBMCs, mostly from graft donor cells, taken 180 days after TCRalphabeta/CD19-depleted stem cell transplant. The chain joins TRBV24-1 to TRBJ2-1; D uncertain. This sequence originates from a female patient aged 2-10 years who had a stem cell transplant for aplastic anemia, so the T cells may come from the graft donor. The CDR3 DNA sequence: TGTGCCACCAGTAGGTCGACAAATGAGCAGTTCTTC. Translating it yields CATSRSTNEQFF.